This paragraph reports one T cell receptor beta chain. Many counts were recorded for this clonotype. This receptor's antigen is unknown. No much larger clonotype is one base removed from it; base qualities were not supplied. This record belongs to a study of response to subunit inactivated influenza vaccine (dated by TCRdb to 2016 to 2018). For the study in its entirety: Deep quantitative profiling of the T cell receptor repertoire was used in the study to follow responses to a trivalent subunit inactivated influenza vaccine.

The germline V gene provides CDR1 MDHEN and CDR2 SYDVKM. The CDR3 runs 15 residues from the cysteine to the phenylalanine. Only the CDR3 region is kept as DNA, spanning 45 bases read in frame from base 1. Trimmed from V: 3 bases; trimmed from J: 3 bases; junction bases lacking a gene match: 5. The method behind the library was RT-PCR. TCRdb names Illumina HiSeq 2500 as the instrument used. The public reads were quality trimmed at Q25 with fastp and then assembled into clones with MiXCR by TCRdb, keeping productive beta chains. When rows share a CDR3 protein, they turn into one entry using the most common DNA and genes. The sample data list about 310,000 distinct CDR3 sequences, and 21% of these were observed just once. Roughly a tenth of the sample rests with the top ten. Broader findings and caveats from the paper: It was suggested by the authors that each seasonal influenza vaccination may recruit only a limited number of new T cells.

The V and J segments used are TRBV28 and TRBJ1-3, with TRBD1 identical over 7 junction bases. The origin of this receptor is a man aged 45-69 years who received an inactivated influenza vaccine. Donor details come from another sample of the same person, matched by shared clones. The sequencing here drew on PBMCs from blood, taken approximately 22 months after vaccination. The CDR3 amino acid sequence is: CASSLGQIFGNTIYF. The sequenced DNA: TGTGCCAGCAGTTTGGGACAGATATTTGGAAACACCATATATTTT.